The T cell receptor beta chain under discussion was sequenced for a study of T cells in Graves' hyperthyroidism and ophthalmopathy. Study-wide findings and caveats: Most clonotypes that expanded in the thyroid above 0.001 also showed up in blood.

This clonotype was seen at least ten times. Its antigen is unidentified. The CDR3 contains 14 residues. Germline V gene lookup returns CDR1 KGHSH and CDR2 LQKENI. Unmatched junction bases numbered 4, after V lost 0 bases and J lost 5 bases. Hyperthyroidism in the patients, aged 18 to 65, was newly diagnosed and under 2 months in duration. It was 10 ml of fresh peripheral blood that supplied the PBMCs. From RNA transcripts, TCR beta CDR3 regions were amplified. With the HTBI primer set, the TCR CDR3 went through a first round of RT-PCR. MiXCR, applied by TCRdb to the multiplex PCR reads, yields one record per CDR3 protein. The sample contains approximately 200,000 distinct CDR3 sequences, around 17% of which appear only once.

This chain uses TRBV18 with TRBJ2-7, with 7 bases lining up with TRBD1. The sequence was collected from a man aged 35-49 years with Graves' hyperthyroidism. Specimen: blood. The CDR3 region is CASSPPRQGNEQYF. CDR3 bases: TGTGCCAGCTCACCACCGAGACAGGGTAACGAGCAGTACTTC.